The 15 T cell receptor beta chains below come from one sample, sequenced in a study of cytomegalovirus exposure and HLA in healthy donors. TCRdb's copy holds only in-frame clones and misses some; the assay was immunoSEQ multiplex PCR. The sample lists more than 250,000 clones, 86% seen once, with around 0.8% in the top ten. Sample: PBMCs. These receptors were collected from a woman under 30 in good health and CMV-seronegative.

The chain recombines TRBV7-8 with TRBJ2-7, with D possibly matching TRBD2 (6 bases). The CDR3 consists of 14 residues. V gave up 0 bases and J gave up 2 bases, with 8 bases separating them. From germline, CDR1 is SGHVS and CDR2 FQNEAQ. In nucleotides, the CDR3 is TGTGCCAGCAGCTTAGCGGGACTGACCTACGAGCAGTACTTC. It encodes CASSLAGLTYEQYF. The full variable domain, with the rest looked up from reference TRBV7-8 and TRBJ2-7, is GAGVSQSPRYKVAKRGQDVALRCDPISGHVSLFWYQQALGQGPEFLTYFQNEAQLDKSGLPSDRFFAERPEGSVSTLKIQRTQQEDSAVYLCASSLAGLTYEQYFGPGTRLTVT.

The chain recombines TRBV7-6 with TRBJ2-3; tentative D call: TRBD2 (5 bases). Trimming stripped 4 bases from V and 2 bases from J, with 16 bases between. Germline V gene data show CDR1 as SGHVS and CDR2 as FNYEAQ. This CDR3 is built from 16 residues. As DNA, the CDR3 is TGTGCCAGCAGCTCTAGGCCCGCCGGGGACACAGATACGCAGTATTTT. As protein: CASSSRPAGDTDTQYF. The complete variable domain, with remaining parts taken from reference TRBV7-6 and TRBJ2-3, reads GAGVSQSPRYKVTKRGQDVALRCDPISGHVSLYWYRQALGQGPEFLTYFNYEAQQDKSGLPNDRFSAERPEGSISTLTIQRTEQRDSAMYRCASSSRPAGDTDTQYFGPGTRLTVL.

The chain recombines TRBV7-8 with TRBJ2-7, with a possible D match to TRBD1 (5 bases). V was cut by 1 base and J by 3 bases, with 13 bases left in between. The CDR3 runs to 15 residues. Per the germline V gene, CDR1 is SGHVS and CDR2 is FQNEAQ. CDR3: CASSLVSDSIYEQYF. In DNA form, the CDR3 reads TGTGCCAGCAGCTTAGTGTCCGACAGCATCTACGAGCAGTACTTC.

This clone was observed once. CDR3 in DNA: TGTGCCAGCATGACCGGGGCAGATACGCAGTATTTT. This gives the protein CASMTGADTQYF. The V and J genes are TRBV2 and TRBJ2-3; tentatively, D is TRBD2 (5 bases). CDR1 and CDR2 (germline): SNHLY, FYNNEI. Trimming shortened V by 7 bases and J by 4 bases, and 9 bases separated the two germline ends. The CDR3 runs 12 residues.

This clone was seen a single time. The chain has TRBV6-6 and TRBJ2-3, with 11 bases aligning to TRBD2. V lost 6 bases, J lost 2 bases, and 4 bases stayed unmatched. The CDR3 spans 15 residues. From germline, CDR1 is MNHNY and CDR2 SVGAGI (reference sequence). The CDR3 is CASSVTSGITDTQYF. In nucleotides, the CDR3 is TGTGCCAGCAGCGTGACTAGCGGGATCACAGATACGCAGTATTTT.

The chain couples TRBV6-5 to TRBJ1-1; possibly TRBD1 for D (6 bases). CDR3 size: 14 residues. Trimming shortened V by 5 bases and J by 7 bases, and 17 bases separated the two germline ends. The germline CDR1 and CDR2 sequences are MNHEY and SVGAGI. The CDR3 sequence: CASSPVTGYGEAFF. The DNA for the CDR3 is TGTGCCAGCAGTCCGGTGACAGGTTATGGTGAAGCTTTCTTT.

This chain joins TRBV7-3 and TRBJ2-1, with D unclear. V gave up 5 bases and J gave up 1 base, with 12 bases separating them. This CDR3 contains 15 residues. Germline V lookup: CDR1 SGHTA, CDR2 FQGTGA. The CDR3 DNA follows: TGTGCCAGCAGCCCCACCCCCGGGTCCTACAATGAGCAGTTCTTC. It is translated as CASSPTPGSYNEQFF.

V and J are TRBV5-1 and TRBJ2-1; 12 positions match TRBD2. After removal of 4 bases from V and 2 bases from J, the junction contained 10 bases not matched to a gene. Per germline, CDR1 SGHRS and CDR2 YFSETQ. The CDR3 runs to 18 residues. CDR3 sequence: CASSASGRASSPYNEQFF. The CDR3 nucleotides read TGCGCCAGCAGCGCTAGCGGGAGGGCCTCATCCCCCTACAATGAGCAGTTCTTC.

The chain links TRBV15 to TRBJ1-5; D is uncertain. CDR3 size: 16 residues. V was cut by 0 bases and J by 7 bases, with 16 bases left in between. CDR1 and CDR2 from the germline V gene are LNHNV and YYDKDF (reference sequence). CDR3 DNA sequence: TGTGCCACCAGCAGAGATCAATCGGGGTTGCGGCAGCCCCAGCATTTT. It translates to CATSRDQSGLRQPQHF.

J is TRBJ2-7 and V is TRBV27; 8 bases match TRBD1. V gave up 6 bases and J gave up 2 bases; unmatched junction bases: 3. The CDR3 consists of 13 residues. CDR1 and CDR2 from the germline V gene are MNHEY and SMNVEV (reference sequence). As DNA, the CDR3 is TGTGCCAGCAGCGGACAGGGTCCCTACGAGCAGTACTTC. Its translation is CASSGQGPYEQYF.

This chain links TRBV4-3 with TRBJ2-5; no clear D. The CDR3 totals 13 residues. Trimming took off 6 bases at V and 5 bases at J, with 13 bases between the two ends. Per germline, CDR1 LGHNA and CDR2 YSLEER. In DNA, the CDR3 is TGCGCCAGCAGTCAAAATTCGGTGGAGACCCAGTACTTC. Translating gives CASSQNSVETQYF.

This sequence joins TRBV27 and TRBJ2-3; TRBD2 is a possible D gene (6 bases). V lost 7 bases to trimming and J lost 1 base, with 15 bases between them. This CDR3 spans 15 amino acids. The germline V gene encodes CDR1 MNHEY and CDR2 SMNVEV (reference sequence). Written as DNA, the CDR3 is TGTGCCAGCATGCCCGGGAGTAGGGGCACAGATACGCAGTATTTT. Translating it yields CASMPGSRGTDTQYF.

This rearrangement joins TRBV29-1 to TRBJ2-3; TRBD1 is a possible D gene (6 bases). CDR3 length: 16 residues. Germline V gene sequence: CDR1 SQVTM, CDR2 ANQGSEA. V gave up 5 bases and J gave up 6 bases, with 24 bases separating them. The CDR3 DNA follows: TGCAGCGTTTCCCCTTTAAGGGGGACAATTTCGGATACGCAGTATTTT. It codes for CSVSPLRGTISDTQYF.

V and J are TRBV7-8 and TRBJ2-7; D is unresolved. The germline V and J ends were trimmed by 0 bases and 3 bases, with 12 bases remaining between them. The germline gives CDR1 SGHVS, CDR2 FQNEAQ. CDR3 length equals 15 residues. The CDR3 coding sequence is TGTGCCAGCAGCTTAGCGCTTGGTGCCAGCTACGAGCAGTACTTC. It encodes CASSLALGASYEQYF.

The chain links TRBV25-1 to TRBJ2-7; 13 bases line up with TRBD2. The CDR3 has 14 residues. Germline CDR1 MGHDK, CDR2 SYGVNS. The trim removed 11 bases at V and 1 base at J, leaving 5 bases unmatched. The CDR3 region is CALEGLAGSYEQYF. In DNA form, the CDR3 reads TGTGCCTTAGAGGGACTAGCGGGATCCTACGAGCAGTACTTC.